The 23 T cell receptor beta chains reported below all come from one sample, sequenced in a study of a mutant IDH1 vaccine in newly diagnosed glioma (dated by TCRdb to about 2021). The library was prepared using the immunoSEQ multiplex PCR assay. TCRdb retrieved this table from immuneACCESS and kept in-frame rearrangements only. Not all clones are present; in checked studies, unresolved V genes account for under half, and no reason is known for the remainder. The sample yields about 36,000 clones; roughly 81% were counted once. The ten largest clones capture roughly 12% of the sample. These receptors lack a known antigen. This specimen's time point label, per the study, means: week 5, during vaccination. Each vaccine dose, consisting of 300 ug of a 20-mer mutant IDH1 peptide in Montanide, was administered subcutaneously with topical imiquimod. This specimen was PBMCs, taken from a glioma patient whose treatment included an IDH1 peptide vaccine. Every receptor here comes from a man aged 50 or older with glioma.

V gene TRBV9 combines with J gene TRBJ1-2; D gene uncertain. This CDR3 contains 12 residues. The V end lost 4 bases, the J end lost 8 bases, and 12 bases lay between the germline ends. Germline CDR1 SGDLS, CDR2 YYNGEE. CDR3 DNA sequence: TGTGCCAGCAGCCGGCCGCCGGAGGGCTACACCTTC. Amino acid sequence: CASSRPPEGYTF.

The chain is built from TRBV14 and TRBJ2-6; unclear D gene. The CDR3 is 16 residues long. The V end lost 3 bases, the J end lost 4 bases, and 13 bases lay between the germline ends. Germline V gene data show CDR1 as SGHDN and CDR2 as FVKESK. The CDR3 spells CASSHRHEPGANVLTF. CDR3 nucleotides: TGTGCCAGCAGCCATAGACACGAACCCGGGGCCAACGTCCTGACTTTC.

This chain uses TRBV7-9 with TRBJ2-2, with 7 bases fitting TRBD2. Germline CDR1 and CDR2: SEHNR and FQNEAQ (reference sequence). The CDR3 covers 15 residues. J gave up 9 bases and V 5 bases, and 12 bases lay outside the gene matches. This chain's CDR3 is CASSPSGSLGWELFF. CDR3 in DNA: TGTGCCAGCAGCCCTAGCGGATCTTTGGGCTGGGAGCTGTTTTTT.

The chain uses TRBV7-2 and TRBJ1-4; 8 positions agree with TRBD1. In germline, CDR1 is SGHTA, CDR2 FQGNSA. CDR3 size: 15 residues. V lost 4 bases to trimming and J lost 3 bases; unmatched junction nucleotides: 4. CDR3 coding DNA: TGTGCCAGCAGCTCCCAACAGGGGGCTAATGAAAAACTGTTTTTT. Translating it yields CASSSQQGANEKLFF.

The chain combines TRBV6-5 with TRBJ1-2; D is undetermined. The CDR3 consists of 14 residues. V was shortened by 0 bases and J by 1 base, with 6 bases between the two germline ends. In germline, CDR1 is MNHEY, CDR2 SVGAGI. CDR3 in amino acids: CASSYSSLNYGYTF. The CDR3 DNA reads as TGTGCCAGCAGTTACTCGAGTCTTAACTATGGCTACACCTTC.

V is TRBV5-1 and J is TRBJ2-5; 9 nucleotides match TRBD1. This CDR3 region has 14 residues. Germline V gene sequence: CDR1 SGHRS, CDR2 YFSETQ. V shed 8 bases, J shed 2 bases, and the junction held 7 bases outside the gene matches. The CDR3 is CASGQGNLQETQYF. The CDR3 DNA reads TGCGCCAGTGGACAGGGGAATTTGCAAGAGACCCAGTACTTC.

This clone was picked up one time. The V and J genes are TRBV5-1 and TRBJ1-2, with 7 bases matching TRBD1. The CDR3 length is 15 residues. J lost 7 bases, V lost 3 bases, and 12 bases had no gene match. Germline loops: CDR1 SGHRS, CDR2 YFSETQ. The CDR3 is CASSSMTGFDGGYTF. For the CDR3, the DNA is TGCGCCAGCAGCTCTATGACAGGGTTTGACGGTGGCTACACCTTC.

The rearrangement links TRBV7-9 to TRBJ2-5; D might be TRBD1 (5 bases). This CDR3 is 13 amino acids long. V dropped 6 bases and J dropped 5 bases, with 13 bases sitting between them. Germline V gives CDR1 SEHNR, CDR2 FQNEAQ (reference sequence). CDR3 amino acids: CASRRQGLETQYF. The CDR3 DNA reads as TGTGCCAGCAGAAGGCAGGGCCTCGAGACCCAGTACTTC.

The chain joins TRBV28 to TRBJ1-5; no firm D call. This CDR3 comprises 13 residues. Germline V gene sequence: CDR1 MDHEN, CDR2 SYDVKM. With 3 bases removed from V and 5 bases from J, the gap between germline ends came to 8 bases. CDR3: CASSLPPYQPQHF. Here the CDR3 DNA reads TGTGCCAGCAGTTTGCCCCCCTATCAGCCCCAGCATTTT.

The rearrangement uses TRBV5-6 and TRBJ2-7; D uncertain. Germline V gives CDR1 SGHDT, CDR2 YYEEEE. This CDR3 has 11 amino acids. V shed 3 bases and J shed 9 bases, with 10 bases lying between them. CDR3 residues: CASSSQDVQYF. The CDR3 DNA is TGTGCCAGCAGCTCTCAGGATGTGCAGTACTTC.

A few counts support this clone. The genes are TRBV30 and TRBJ1-2, with D possibly TRBD1 on 5 matching bases. With 2 bases removed from V and 2 bases from J, the gap between germline ends came to 9 bases. Germline CDR1 GTSNPN, CDR2 SVGIG (reference sequence). The CDR3 runs 13 residues. CDR3 DNA sequence: TGTGCCTGGAGTACACAGGCGAACTATGGCTACACCTTC. It yields the protein CAWSTQANYGYTF.

This clone was recorded a few times. The CDR3 DNA reads as TGTGCCAGTAGGGGGACACGAGGGGACAATGAGCAGTTCTTC. Protein product: CASRGTRGDNEQFF. The V gene is TRBV19, the J gene TRBJ2-1, with a tentative D call TRBD1 (6 bases). V lost 6 bases to trimming and J lost 5 bases, with 14 bases between them. The CDR3 runs to 14 residues. CDR1 LNHDA and CDR2 SQIVND come from the germline V gene (reference sequence).

This rearrangement joins TRBV7-3 to TRBJ2-3; D tentatively fits TRBD1 or TRBD2 (5 bases each). V dropped 1 base and J dropped 4 bases, with 9 bases sitting between them. This CDR3 contains 14 residues. The germline V gene encodes CDR1 SGHTA and CDR2 FQGTGA. CDR3 DNA: TGTGCCAGCAGCTTAAGGCTGGGGGCAGATACGCAGTATTTT. Its protein is CASSLRLGADTQYF.

The CDR3 DNA is TGCAGCGTTGAAGGCATTGGGGGCCGCAACTCCTACGAGCAGTACTTC. Its protein product is CSVEGIGGRNSYEQYF. The chain combines TRBV29-1 with TRBJ2-7; D perhaps matches TRBD1 (6 bases). V lost 1 base and J 0 bases, leaving 16 bases between the germline ends. This CDR3 comprises 16 residues. Germline CDR1 is SQVTM and CDR2 is ANQGSEA.

This clone was recorded a few times. This chain links TRBV7-9 with TRBJ1-5; D gene uncertain. Trimming pared 5 bases from V and 4 bases from J, leaving 6 bases between. The CDR3 is made up of 12 amino acids. CDR1 and CDR2 from the germline V gene are SEHNR and FQNEAQ (reference sequence). The CDR3 loop reads CASSLPNQPQHF. For the CDR3, the DNA is TGTGCCAGCAGCCTCCCGAATCAGCCCCAGCATTTT.

The chain combines TRBV2 with TRBJ2-7, with a tentative D call TRBD2 (6 bases). Trimming cost V 8 bases and J 4 bases, with 12 bases left between them. CDR1 is SNHLY and CDR2 is FYNNEI in the germline V gene. The CDR3 sequence is 12 residues long. CDR3 residues: CASRPEGYEQYF. The CDR3 DNA sequence: TGTGCCAGCCGACCGGAGGGTTACGAGCAGTACTTC.

The V call is TRBV7-7, the J call TRBJ1-2; maybe TRBD1 (5 bases). Trimming removed 5 bases from V and 2 bases from J, with 18 bases in between. Per the germline V gene, CDR1 is SSHAT and CDR2 is FNYEAQ (reference sequence). CDR3 length: 16 amino acids. The CDR3 spells CASSQLTTGTNYGYTF. CDR3 coding DNA: TGTGCCAGCAGCCAACTCACTACCGGGACCAACTATGGCTACACCTTC.

This clone was detected only a few times. The rearrangement links TRBV11-1 to TRBJ1-5; TRBD1 might be the D (6 bases). The CDR3 runs 13 residues. CDR1 is SGHAT and CDR2 is FQDESV in the germline V gene (reference sequence). Trimming pared 4 bases from V and 5 bases from J, leaving 9 bases between. The CDR3 protein is CASSSGADQPQHF. For the CDR3, the DNA is TGTGCCAGCAGCTCAGGGGCAGATCAGCCCCAGCATTTT. Full variable domain (missing parts from reference TRBV11-1 and TRBJ1-5): EAEVAQSPRYKITEKSQAVAFWCDPISGHATLYWYRQILGQGPELLVQFQDESVVDDSQLPKDRFSAERLKGVDSTLKIQPAELGDSAMYLCASSSGADQPQHFGDGTRLSIL.

In regard to this clone: One end of the junction is discordant with germline, which a read error may explain. This sequence joins TRBV28 and TRBJ1-1; D unclear. The CDR3 runs to 11 residues. CDR1 and CDR2 (germline): MDHEN, SYDVKM. The CDR3 DNA sequence: TGTGCGAGCAGGAAGGTCACTGAAGCTTTCTTT. Protein sequence: CASRKVTEAFF. Filled out from reference TRBV28 and TRBJ1-1, the complete variable domain reads DVKVTQSSRYLVKRTGEKVFLECVQDMDHENMFWYRQDPGLGLRLIYFSYDVKMKEKGDIPEGYSVSREKKERFSLILESASTNQTSMYLCASRKVTEAFFGQGTRLTVV.

The chain recombines TRBV7-9 with TRBJ1-2; the match to TRBD1 covers 7 bases. V lost 0 bases to trimming and J lost 3 bases; unmatched junction nucleotides: 1. Germline CDR1 SEHNR, CDR2 FQNEAQ (reference sequence). This CDR3 has 14 amino acids. The CDR3 protein is CASSLAGTDYGYTF. For the CDR3, the DNA is TGTGCCAGCAGCTTAGCCGGGACAGACTATGGCTACACCTTC.

The chain combines TRBV2 with TRBJ2-1, with TRBD2 matching 7 bases. Germline trimming cut 11 bases from V and 5 bases from J; bases unmatched to any gene: 3. Germline V gene data show CDR1 as SNHLY and CDR2 as FYNNEI. This CDR3 has 11 amino acids. The CDR3 nucleotides are TGTGCCCACCGGGGGGACAATGAGCAGTTCTTC. Its protein is CAHRGDNEQFF.

The sample holds a few counts of this clone. The rearrangement uses TRBV21-1 and TRBJ2-7; TRBD1 reflects the table's D call only, with no check against the DNA. TRBV21-1 is labeled a pseudogene. The CDR3 length is 12 residues. CDR3 in amino acids: CATGQGNYEQYF. The CDR3, as DNA: TGTGCCACTGGACAGGGCAACTACGAGCAGTACTTC.

This clone is termed medium-sized. The chain is built from TRBV2 and TRBJ2-7; 7 nucleotides align to TRBD2. Germline trimming cut 3 bases from V and 6 bases from J; bases unmatched to any gene: 11. The CDR3 has 15 residues. Per the germline V gene, CDR1 is SNHLY and CDR2 is FYNNEI. Here the CDR3 reads CASSDDKGEGLEQYF. DNA for the CDR3: TGTGCCAGCAGTGATGACAAAGGGGAGGGTCTCGAGCAGTACTTC. Combining the CDR3 with reference TRBV2 and TRBJ2-7 gives the whole variable domain EPEVTQTPSHQVTQMGQEVILRCVPISNHLYFYWYRQILGQKVEFLVSFYNNEISEKSEIFDDQFSVERPDGSNFTLKIRSTKLEDSAMYFCASSDDKGEGLEQYFGPGTRLTVT.